There are many counts of the clone carrying this TCR beta chain. The antigen is undetermined. The entry originates in a study of T cell repertoires in cytomegalovirus infection. About the research overall: CMV infection plus the matching HLA type was flagged by public TCR beta signatures.

The CDR3 has 14 residues. In germline, CDR1 is MDHEN, CDR2 SYDVKM. Trimming removed 7 bases from V and 6 bases from J; junction bases left unmatched: 8. TCRdb called the reads again in MiXCR, with one record for every CDR3 protein. The repertoire has about 130,000 distinct CDR3 sequences, about 32% of them found once; the top ten carry about 56%. The sample was CD8+ T cells from cultured PBMCs, taken from culture after CMV antigen stimulation. This rearrangement joins TRBV28 to TRBJ1-4; 7 bases are a match to TRBD1. This receptor was identified in a human donor in good health (CMV status not recorded). Some clones in this sample may be carry-over from other donors' samples. In DNA form, the CDR3 reads TGTGCCAGCACCCCCGGGACAGTGGATGAAAAACTGTTTTTT. Translating gives CASTPGTVDEKLFF.